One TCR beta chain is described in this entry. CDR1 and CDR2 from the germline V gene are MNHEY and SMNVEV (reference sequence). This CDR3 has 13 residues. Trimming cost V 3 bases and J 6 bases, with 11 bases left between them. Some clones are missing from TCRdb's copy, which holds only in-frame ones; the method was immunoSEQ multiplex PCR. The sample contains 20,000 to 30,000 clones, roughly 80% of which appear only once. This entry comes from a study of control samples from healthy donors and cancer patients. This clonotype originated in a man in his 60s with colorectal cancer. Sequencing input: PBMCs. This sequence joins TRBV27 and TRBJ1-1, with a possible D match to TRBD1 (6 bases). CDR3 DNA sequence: TGTGCCAGCAGTTTTCACCACAGGGCTGAAGCTTTCTTT. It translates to CASSFHHRAEAFF.